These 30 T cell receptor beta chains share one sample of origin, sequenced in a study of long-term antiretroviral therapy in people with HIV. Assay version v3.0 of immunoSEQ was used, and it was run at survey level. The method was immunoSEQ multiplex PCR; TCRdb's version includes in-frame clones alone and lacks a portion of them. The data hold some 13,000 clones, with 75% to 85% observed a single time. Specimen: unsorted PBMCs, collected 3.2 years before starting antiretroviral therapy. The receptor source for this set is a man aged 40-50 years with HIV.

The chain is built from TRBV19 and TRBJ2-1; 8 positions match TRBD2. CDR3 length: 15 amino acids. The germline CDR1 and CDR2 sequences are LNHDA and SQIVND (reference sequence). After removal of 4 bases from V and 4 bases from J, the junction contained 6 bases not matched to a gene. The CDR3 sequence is CASSKVAGPYNEQFF. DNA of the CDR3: TGTGCCAGTAGTAAGGTAGCGGGGCCATACAATGAGCAGTTCTTC.

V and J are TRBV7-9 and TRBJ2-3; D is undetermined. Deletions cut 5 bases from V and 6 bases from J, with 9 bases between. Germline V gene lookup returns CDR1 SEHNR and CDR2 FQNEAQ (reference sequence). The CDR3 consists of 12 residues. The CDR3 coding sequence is TGTGCCAGCAGCCCGGTCGGTGATACGCAGTATTTT. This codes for CASSPVGDTQYF.

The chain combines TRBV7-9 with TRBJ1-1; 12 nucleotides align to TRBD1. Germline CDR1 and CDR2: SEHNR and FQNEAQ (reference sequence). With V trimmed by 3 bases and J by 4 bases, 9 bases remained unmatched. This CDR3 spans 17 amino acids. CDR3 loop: CASSLSRDRGLSTEAFF. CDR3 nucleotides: TGTGCCAGCAGCTTGTCCCGGGACAGGGGGCTCAGCACTGAAGCTTTCTTT. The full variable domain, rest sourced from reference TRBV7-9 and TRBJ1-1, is DTGVSQNPRHKITKRGQNVTFRCDPISEHNRLYWYRQTLGQGPEFLTYFQNEAQLEKSRLLSDRFSAERPKGSFSTLEIQRTEQGDSAMYLCASSLSRDRGLSTEAFFGQGTRLTVV.

CDR3 in DNA: TGTGCCGTAACCGGTGGGCCAGGGGGCCACAGCACTGAAGCTTTCTTT. Its protein product is CAVTGGPGGHSTEAFF. This chain joins TRBV7-9 and TRBJ1-1, with 8 bases fitting TRBD1. Trimming took 11 bases from V and 4 from J; bases not matched to a gene: 18. In germline, CDR1 is SEHNR, CDR2 FQNEAQ (reference sequence). CDR3 length equals 16 residues. Based on the CDR3 plus reference TRBV7-9 and TRBJ1-1, the full variable domain is DTGVSQNPRHKITKRGQNVTFRCDPISEHNRLYWYRQTLGQGPEFLTYFQNEAQLEKSRLLSDRFSAERPKGSFSTLEIQRTEQGDSAMYLCAVTGGPGGHSTEAFFGQGTRLTVV.

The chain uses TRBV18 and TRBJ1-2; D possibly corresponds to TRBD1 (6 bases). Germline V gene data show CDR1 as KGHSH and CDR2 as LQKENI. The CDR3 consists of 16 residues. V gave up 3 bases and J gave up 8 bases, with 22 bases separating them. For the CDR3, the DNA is TGTGCCAGCTCACCTCCGGGACACGGTTCCCTCTTAGGCTACACCTTC. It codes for CASSPPGHGSLLGYTF.

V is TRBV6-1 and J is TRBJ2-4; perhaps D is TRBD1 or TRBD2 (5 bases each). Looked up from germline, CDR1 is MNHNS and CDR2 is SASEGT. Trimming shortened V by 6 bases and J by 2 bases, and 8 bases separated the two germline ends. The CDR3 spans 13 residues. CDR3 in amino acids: CASRRGPKNIQYF. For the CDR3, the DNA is TGTGCCAGCAGACGGGGCCCCAAAAACATTCAGTACTTC.

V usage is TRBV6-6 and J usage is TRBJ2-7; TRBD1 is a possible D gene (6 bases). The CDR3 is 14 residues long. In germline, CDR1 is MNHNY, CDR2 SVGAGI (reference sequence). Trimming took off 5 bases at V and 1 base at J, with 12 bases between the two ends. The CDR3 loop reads CASSKIQGSYEQYF. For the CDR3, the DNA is TGTGCCAGCAGTAAAATACAGGGTTCCTACGAGCAGTACTTC.

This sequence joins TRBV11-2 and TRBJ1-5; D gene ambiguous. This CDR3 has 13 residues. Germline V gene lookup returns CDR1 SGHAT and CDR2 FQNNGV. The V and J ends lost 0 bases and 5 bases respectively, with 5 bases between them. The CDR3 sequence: CASSLDRDQPQHF. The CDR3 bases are TGTGCCAGCAGCTTAGATCGTGATCAGCCCCAGCATTTT.

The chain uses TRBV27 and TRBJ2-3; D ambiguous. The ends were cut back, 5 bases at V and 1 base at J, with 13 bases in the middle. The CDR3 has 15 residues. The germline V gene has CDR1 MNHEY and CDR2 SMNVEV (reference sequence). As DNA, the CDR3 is TGTGCCAGCAGTCCCCTTACGATCCGCACAGATACGCAGTATTTT. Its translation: CASSPLTIRTDTQYF.

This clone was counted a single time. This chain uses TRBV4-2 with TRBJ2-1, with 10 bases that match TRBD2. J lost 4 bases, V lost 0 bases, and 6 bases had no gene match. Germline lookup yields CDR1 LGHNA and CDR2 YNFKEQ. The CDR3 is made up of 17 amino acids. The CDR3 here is CASSQEGTSGAYNEQFF. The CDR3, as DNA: TGTGCCAGCAGCCAAGAAGGTACTAGCGGGGCATACAATGAGCAGTTCTTC.

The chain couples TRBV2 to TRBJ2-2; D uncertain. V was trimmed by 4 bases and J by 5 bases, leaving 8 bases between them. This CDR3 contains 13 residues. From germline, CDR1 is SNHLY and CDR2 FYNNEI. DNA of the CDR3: TGTGCCAGCAGTGTACTCTTGACCGGGGAGCTGTTTTTT. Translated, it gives CASSVLLTGELFF.

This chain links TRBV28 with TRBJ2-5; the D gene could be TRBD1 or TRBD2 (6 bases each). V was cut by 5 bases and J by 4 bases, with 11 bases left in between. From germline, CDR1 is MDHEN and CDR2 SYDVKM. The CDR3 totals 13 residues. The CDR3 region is CASSLEGGETQYF. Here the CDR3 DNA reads TGTGCCAGCAGTCTCGAGGGGGGAGAGACCCAGTACTTC.

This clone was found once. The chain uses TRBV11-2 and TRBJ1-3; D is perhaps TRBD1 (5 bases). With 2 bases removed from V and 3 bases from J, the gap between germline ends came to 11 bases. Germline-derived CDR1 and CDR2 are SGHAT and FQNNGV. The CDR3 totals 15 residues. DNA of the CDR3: TGTGCCAGCAGCTTAAGGCGGGGCGTTGGAAACACCATATATTTT. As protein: CASSLRRGVGNTIYF.

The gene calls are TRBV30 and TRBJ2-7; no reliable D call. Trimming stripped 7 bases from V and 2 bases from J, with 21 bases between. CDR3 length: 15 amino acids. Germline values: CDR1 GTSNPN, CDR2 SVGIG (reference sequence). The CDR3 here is CALQKGQTLTYEQYF. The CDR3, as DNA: TGTGCCTTACAAAAGGGTCAGACATTGACCTACGAGCAGTACTTC.

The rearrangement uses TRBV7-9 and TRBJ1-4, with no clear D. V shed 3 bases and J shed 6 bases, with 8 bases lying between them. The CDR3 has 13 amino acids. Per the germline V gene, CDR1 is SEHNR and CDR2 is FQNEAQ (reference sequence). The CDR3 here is CASSFTRDEKLFF. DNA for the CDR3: TGTGCCAGCAGCTTCACTAGGGATGAAAAACTGTTTTTT.

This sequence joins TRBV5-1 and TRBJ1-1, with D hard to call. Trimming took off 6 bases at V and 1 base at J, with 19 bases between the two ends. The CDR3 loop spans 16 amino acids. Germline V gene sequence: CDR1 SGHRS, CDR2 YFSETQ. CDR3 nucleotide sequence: TGCGCCAGCACAATATCTCCCAGTGCCGGGAACACTGAAGCTTTCTTT. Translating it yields CASTISPSAGNTEAFF.

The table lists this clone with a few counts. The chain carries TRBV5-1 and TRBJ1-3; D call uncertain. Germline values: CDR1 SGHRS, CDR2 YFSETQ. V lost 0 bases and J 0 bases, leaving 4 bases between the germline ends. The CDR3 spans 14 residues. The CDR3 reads CASSLDTSGNTIYF. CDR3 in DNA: TGCGCCAGCAGCTTGGACACCTCTGGAAACACCATATATTTT.

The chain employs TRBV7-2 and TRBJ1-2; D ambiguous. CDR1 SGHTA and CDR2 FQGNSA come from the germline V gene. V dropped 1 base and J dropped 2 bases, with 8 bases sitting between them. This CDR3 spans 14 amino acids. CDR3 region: CASSLESGNYGYTF. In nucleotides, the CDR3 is TGTGCCAGCAGCTTAGAATCAGGCAACTATGGCTACACCTTC.

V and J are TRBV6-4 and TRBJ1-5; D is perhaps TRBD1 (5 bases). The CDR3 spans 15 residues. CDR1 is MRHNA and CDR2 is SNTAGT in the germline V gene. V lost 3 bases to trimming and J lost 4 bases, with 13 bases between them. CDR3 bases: TGTGCCAGCAGTGAAGGGACGGTCGGGAATCAGCCCCAGCATTTT. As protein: CASSEGTVGNQPQHF.

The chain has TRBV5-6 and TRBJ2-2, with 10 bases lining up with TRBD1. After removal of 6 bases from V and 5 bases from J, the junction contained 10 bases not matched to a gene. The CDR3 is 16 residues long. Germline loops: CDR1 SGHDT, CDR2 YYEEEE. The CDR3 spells CASTFRDRGVTGELFF. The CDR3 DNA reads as TGTGCCAGCACCTTCCGGGACAGGGGAGTGACCGGGGAGCTGTTTTTT.

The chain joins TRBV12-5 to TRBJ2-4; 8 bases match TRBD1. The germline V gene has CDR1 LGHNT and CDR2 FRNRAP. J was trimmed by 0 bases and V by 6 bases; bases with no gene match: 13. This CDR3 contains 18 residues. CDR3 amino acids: CASGWTGQTLLAKNIQYF. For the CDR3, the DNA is TGTGCTAGTGGGTGGACAGGGCAGACACTTCTAGCCAAAAACATTCAGTACTTC.

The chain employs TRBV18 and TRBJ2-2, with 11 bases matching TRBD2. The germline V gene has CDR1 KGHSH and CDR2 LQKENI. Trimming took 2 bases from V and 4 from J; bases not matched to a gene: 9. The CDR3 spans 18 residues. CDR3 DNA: TGTGCCAGCTCACCATTCCCTAGCGGGGGGTCCACCACCGGGGAGCTGTTTTTT. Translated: CASSPFPSGGSTTGELFF.

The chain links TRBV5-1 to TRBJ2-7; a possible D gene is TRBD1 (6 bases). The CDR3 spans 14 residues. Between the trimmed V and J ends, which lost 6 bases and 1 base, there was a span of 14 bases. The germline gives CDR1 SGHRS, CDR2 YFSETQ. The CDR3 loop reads CASTRQDGSYEQYF. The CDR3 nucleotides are TGCGCCAGCACCCGACAGGATGGGTCCTACGAGCAGTACTTC.

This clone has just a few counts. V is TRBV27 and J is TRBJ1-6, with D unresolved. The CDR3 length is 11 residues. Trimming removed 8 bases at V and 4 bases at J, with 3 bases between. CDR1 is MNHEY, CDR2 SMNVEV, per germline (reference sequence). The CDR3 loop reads CASGYNSPLHF. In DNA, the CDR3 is TGTGCCAGCGGTTATAATTCACCCCTCCACTTT.

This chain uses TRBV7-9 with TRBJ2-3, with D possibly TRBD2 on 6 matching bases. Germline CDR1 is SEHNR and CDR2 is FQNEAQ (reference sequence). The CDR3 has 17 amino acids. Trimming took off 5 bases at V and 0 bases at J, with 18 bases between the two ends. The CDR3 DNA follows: TGTGCCAGCAGCCCACCCTTTGGGACTTTTAGCACAGATACGCAGTATTTT. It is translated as CASSPPFGTFSTDTQYF.

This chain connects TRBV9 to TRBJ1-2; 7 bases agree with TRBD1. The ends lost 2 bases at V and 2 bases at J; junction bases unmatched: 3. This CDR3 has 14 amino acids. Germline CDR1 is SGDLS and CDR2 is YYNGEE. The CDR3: CASSVGTDNYGYTF. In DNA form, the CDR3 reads TGTGCCAGCAGCGTCGGGACAGACAACTATGGCTACACCTTC.

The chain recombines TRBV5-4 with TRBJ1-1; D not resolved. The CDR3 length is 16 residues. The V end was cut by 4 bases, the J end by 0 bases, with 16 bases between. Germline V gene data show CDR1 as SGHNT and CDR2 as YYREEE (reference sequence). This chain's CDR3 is CASSAVEDLMNTEAFF. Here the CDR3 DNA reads TGTGCCAGCAGCGCGGTGGAGGACCTCATGAACACTGAAGCTTTCTTT.

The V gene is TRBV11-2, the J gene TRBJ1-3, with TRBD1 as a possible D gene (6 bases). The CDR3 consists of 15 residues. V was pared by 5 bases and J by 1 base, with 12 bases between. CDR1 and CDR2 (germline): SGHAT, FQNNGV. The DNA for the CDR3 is TGTGCCAGCAGCCTCACAGGGATATCTGGAAACACCATATATTTT. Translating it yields CASSLTGISGNTIYF.

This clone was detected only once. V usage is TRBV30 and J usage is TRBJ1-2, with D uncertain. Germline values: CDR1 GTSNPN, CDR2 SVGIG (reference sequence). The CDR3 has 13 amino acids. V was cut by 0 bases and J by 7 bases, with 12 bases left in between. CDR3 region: CAWSVQSYAGYTF. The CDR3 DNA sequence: TGTGCCTGGAGTGTACAGTCCTATGCTGGCTACACCTTC. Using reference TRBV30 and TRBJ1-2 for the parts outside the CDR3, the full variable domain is SQTIHQWPATLVQPVGSPLSLECTVEGTSNPNLYWYRQAAGRGLQLLFYSVGIGQISSEVPQNLSASRPQDRQFILSSKKLLLSDSGFYLCAWSVQSYAGYTFGSGTRLTVV.

CDR3 residues: CASSVSSGPAEKLFF. The DNA for the CDR3 is TGTGCCAGTAGTGTCTCCTCGGGGCCCGCGGAAAAACTGTTTTTT. The chain combines TRBV19 with TRBJ1-4; tentatively, D is TRBD1 (5 bases). The V and J ends lost 5 bases and 8 bases respectively, with 18 bases between them. Germline CDR1 reads LNHDA; CDR2 reads SQIVND (reference sequence). This CDR3 has 15 residues. Using reference TRBV19 and TRBJ1-4 for the parts outside the CDR3, the full variable domain is DGGITQSPKYLFRKEGQNVTLSCEQNLNHDAMYWYRQDPGQGLRLIYYSQIVNDFQKGDIAEGYSVSREKKESFPLTVTSAQKNPTAFYLCASSVSSGPAEKLFFGSGTQLSVL.